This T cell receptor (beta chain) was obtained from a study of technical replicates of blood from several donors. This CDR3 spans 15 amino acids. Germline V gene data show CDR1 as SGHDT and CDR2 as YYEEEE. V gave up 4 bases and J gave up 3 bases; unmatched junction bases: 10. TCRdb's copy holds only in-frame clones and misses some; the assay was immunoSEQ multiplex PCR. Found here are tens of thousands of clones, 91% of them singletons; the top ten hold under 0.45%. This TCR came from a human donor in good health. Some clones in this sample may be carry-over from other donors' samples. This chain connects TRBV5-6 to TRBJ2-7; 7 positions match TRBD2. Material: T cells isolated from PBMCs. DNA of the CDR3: TGTGCCAGCAGCCGGAAGCGGGGTCCCGTCTACGAGCAGTACTTC. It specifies CASSRKRGPVYEQYF.